This T cell receptor beta chain was captured in a study of shared clonotypes between healthy human individuals. With respect to this clone: As yet, its antigen is unknown.

Study-level findings and limits: Collection of samples was limited to blood; tissue repertoires likely differ.

Repertoires were generated with immunoSEQ multiplex PCR, while TCRdb's copy carries only in-frame clones and drops some. Counted here are some 2,400,000 clones, approximately 94% occurring once; the ten biggest clones make up roughly 0.13%. V was clipped by 8 bases and J by 2 bases; unmatched bases: 6. This CDR3 contains 14 residues. Germline CDR1 and CDR2: SGHVS and FQNEAQ. Sequenced input: naive CD4+ T cells sorted from blood. Subset denoted: CD45RA+ positively selected. The chain recombines TRBV7-8 with TRBJ2-7; 10 bases line up with TRBD1. The sequence was collected from a young man in good health. In nucleotides, the CDR3 is TGTGCCAGCGGGGACAGGGGTCTTCCCTACGAGCAGTACTTC. As protein: CASGDRGLPYEQYF.